Below, one TCR beta chain is given with its context. As yet, its antigen is unknown. This entry belongs to a study of immune evolution from preneoplasia to lung adenocarcinoma. Points from the study as a whole: Later-stage lesions seemingly showed higher T cell density and diversity than normal lung. T cell clonality was higher in KRAS-mutant than EGFR-mutant or wild-type nodules. From normal lung to invasive adenocarcinoma, top clone frequencies appeared to decrease.

This CDR3 comprises 14 residues. Germline V CDR1 and CDR2: MDHEN, SYDVKM. The ends lost 7 bases at V and 5 bases at J; junction bases unmatched: 7. Method: immunoSEQ multiplex PCR; TCRdb's copy keeps in-frame clones and lacks some. The repertoire consists of about 41,000 clones, with under 80% occurring once and the leading ten covering around 5%. The clonotype was recovered from a person between 55 and 69 years old with lung adenocarcinoma. This chain links TRBV28 with TRBJ2-1; 8 nucleotides line up with TRBD2. Sequenced input: FFPE invasive lung adenocarcinoma tissue. The CDR3 loop reads CASTSGGWDNEQFF. Here the CDR3 DNA reads TGTGCCAGCACATCGGGGGGGTGGGACAATGAGCAGTTCTTC.